These T cell receptor beta chains were read from a single sample in a study of blood T cell repertoires in COVID-19. Measured with immunoSEQ multiplex PCR; TCRdb has only the in-frame clones, and not every one. The sample holds hundreds of thousands of clones, about nine tenths seen once. Sequencing was done on a sample of peripheral blood. All receptors come from a man between 18 and 29 years old with active or convalescent COVID-19. CDR3s include the opening cysteine and the closing phenylalanine or tryptophan. D genes are given only for firm matches. Some rows have no size entry. The others give once, few or many, or a class for an expanded clone.

d_call	v_call	j_call	clone_size	cdr3_aa	cdr3_nt
-	TRBV15	TRBJ1-5	few	CATSRDRGPQHF	TGTGCCACCAGCAGAGACCGAGGGCCCCAGCATTTT
-	TRBV10-2	TRBJ2-7	-	CASSESGRAGEQYF	TGCGCCAGCAGTGAGTCGGGAAGGGCGGGGGAGCAGTACTTC
TRBD1	TRBV11-3	TRBJ2-7	-	CASSPPGTGVHEQYF	TGTGCCAGCAGCCCCCCGGGGACAGGGGTTCACGAGCAGTACTTC
-	TRBV27	TRBJ2-1	-	CASSPGGEQFF	TGTGCCAGCAGCCCGGGTGGGGAGCAGTTCTTC
TRBD2	TRBV6-2/TRBV6-3	TRBJ2-3	-	CASSTRGDLDTQYF	TGTGCCAGCAGTACGCGGGGGGACCTAGATACGCAGTATTTT
TRBD1	TRBV15	TRBJ1-5	-	CATSSDRGHDQPQHF	TGTGCCACCAGCAGTGACAGGGGGCACGATCAGCCCCAGCATTTT
TRBD2	TRBV9	TRBJ2-1	once	CASSRTSGTYNEQFF	TGTGCCAGCAGTAGGACTAGCGGGACTTACAATGAGCAGTTCTTC
-	TRBV25-1	TRBJ1-2	once	CASSEFSFYGYTF	TGTGCCAGCAGTGAGTTTAGTTTCTATGGCTACACCTTC
TRBD1	TRBV28	TRBJ1-6	few	CASSLRQGRNRSYNSPLHF	TGTGCCAGCAGTTTACGACAGGGTCGGAATCGGTCCTATAATTCACCCCTCCACTTT
TRBD1	TRBV2	TRBJ1-2	-	CASSRQGAVGYTF	TGTGCCAGCAGTAGACAGGGGGCGGTTGGCTACACCTTC
TRBD1	TRBV19	TRBJ1-1	once	CASRWDRNTEAFF	TGTGCCAGTAGGTGGGACAGGAACACTGAAGCTTTCTTT
TRBD1	TRBV7-9	TRBJ1-3	-	CASSQQGVVDTIYF	TGTGCCAGCAGCCAACAGGGGGTGGTGGACACCATATATTTT
TRBD1	TRBV24-1	TRBJ2-2	once	CATSETGTGRSGELFF	TGTGCCACCAGTGAAACCGGGACAGGGAGGTCCGGGGAGCTGTTTTTT
-	TRBV7-2	TRBJ1-2	-	CASSGRVGYGYTF	TGTGCCAGCAGCGGCAGGGTGGGCTATGGCTACACCTTC
-	TRBV12-3/TRBV12-4	TRBJ1-2	-	CASSLQVNYGYTF	TGTGCCAGCAGTTTACAGGTTAACTATGGCTACACCTTC
-	TRBV7-2	TRBJ2-1	-	CASSARWSHNEQFF	TGTGCCAGCAGCGCCCGTTGGAGCCACAATGAGCAGTTCTTC
TRBD1	TRBV29-1	TRBJ2-7	few	CSVVGDRLSYEQYF	TGCAGCGTTGTCGGGGACAGACTCTCCTACGAGCAGTACTTC
-	TRBV6-5	TRBJ2-6	-	CASSYPPGSGANVLTF	TGTGCCAGCAGTTACCCCCCGGGTTCTGGGGCCAACGTCCTGACTTTC
TRBD1	TRBV3-1/TRBV3-2	TRBJ1-3	-	CASSQDGTGWNTIYF	TGTGCCAGCAGCCAAGACGGGACAGGGTGGAACACCATATATTTT
TRBD1	TRBV6-5	TRBJ2-3	-	CASSQDRSTDTQYF	TGTGCCAGCAGTCAGGACAGGAGCACAGATACGCAGTATTTT
TRBD1	TRBV6-6	TRBJ1-4	-	CASSSGQVWTNEKLFF	TGTGCCAGCAGTTCGGGACAGGTCTGGACTAATGAAAAACTGTTTTTT
TRBD2	TRBV6-5	TRBJ2-2	-	CASTRLADTGELFF	TGTGCCAGCACCCGACTAGCCGACACCGGGGAGCTGTTTTTT
TRBD2	TRBV6-5	TRBJ2-1	-	CASKQTSGGYNEQFF	TGTGCCAGCAAGCAGACTAGCGGAGGTTACAATGAGCAGTTCTTC
-	TRBV28	TRBJ2-7	-	CASSLLGQQYF	TGTGCCAGCAGCCTACTTGGGCAGCAGTACTTC
TRBD1	TRBV5-1	TRBJ2-2	-	CASSLGDRPNTGELFF	TGCGCCAGCAGCTTGGGGGACAGACCGAACACCGGGGAGCTGTTTTTT
TRBD2	TRBV18	TRBJ2-7	-	CASSPRTSGSDVHEQYF	TGTGCCAGCTCACCTAGAACTAGCGGGAGTGATGTCCACGAGCAGTACTTC
TRBD1	TRBV6-2/TRBV6-3	TRBJ2-7	once	CASSYTSGTGSYEQYF	TGTGCCAGCAGTTACACGTCCGGGACAGGATCCTACGAGCAGTACTTC
TRBD2	TRBV10-2	TRBJ2-2	once	CASKLLAGGTGELFF	TGCGCCAGCAAATTACTAGCGGGGGGGACCGGGGAGCTGTTTTTT
-	TRBV11-2	TRBJ2-7	once	CASSLAGRVEQYF	TGTGCCAGCAGCTTAGCCGGTCGGGTGGAGCAGTACTTC
TRBD1	TRBV9	TRBJ2-3	once	CASSAGQGLDF	TGTGCCAGCAGCGCGGGACAGGGACTCGATTTT
-	TRBV19	TRBJ2-2	-	CASSIRVKTGELFF	TGTGCCAGTAGTATCCGGGTAAAGACCGGGGAGCTGTTTTTT
-	TRBV15	TRBJ2-7	-	CATSRDWGLSYEQYF	TGTGCCACCAGCAGAGATTGGGGCCTCTCCTACGAGCAGTACTTC
-	TRBV7-9	TRBJ2-5	-	CASSLSRRKETQYF	TGTGCCAGCAGCTTGTCGCGGAGAAAAGAGACCCAGTACTTC
TRBD1	TRBV27	TRBJ2-5	few	CASSHRDRGMETQYF	TGTGCCAGCAGTCATCGGGACAGGGGGATGGAGACCCAGTACTTC
-	TRBV2	TRBJ2-7	-	CASRDIPKYEQYF	TGTGCCAGCCGGGACATCCCTAAGTACGAGCAGTACTTC
-	TRBV27	TRBJ2-5	-	CASSFRTRDQETQYF	TGTGCCAGCAGTTTTAGGACGCGGGACCAAGAGACCCAGTACTTC
TRBD1	TRBV6-1	TRBJ2-7	few	CASSEGTGTYQQYF	TGTGCCAGCAGTGAGGGGACAGGGACCTACCAGCAGTACTTC
-	TRBV2	TRBJ1-2	-	CASILTVTGGYTF	TGTGCCAGCATCCTGACAGTTACCGGTGGCTACACCTTC
-	TRBV27	TRBJ1-6	-	CASSLLLPSSYNSPLHF	TGTGCCAGCAGTTTATTGTTGCCTAGCTCCTATAATTCACCCCTCCACTTT
-	TRBV18	TRBJ1-4	once	CASSPNGITATNEKLFF	TGTGCCAGCTCACCCAACGGGATAACTGCAACTAATGAAAAACTGTTTTTT
-	TRBV2	TRBJ1-5	-	CASSEGWSYIQPQHF	TGTGCCAGCAGTGAAGGGTGGAGCTATATTCAGCCCCAGCATTTT
-	TRBV7-6	TRBJ2-2	-	CASSYGVDAGELFF	TGTGCCAGCAGCTACGGGGTTGACGCCGGGGAGCTGTTTTTT
-	TRBV4-1	TRBJ1-1	-	CASSPATEWDTEAFF	TGCGCCAGCAGCCCAGCGACAGAGTGGGACACTGAAGCTTTCTTT
TRBD1	TRBV28	TRBJ2-7	-	CASSPTTGYEQYF	TGTGCCAGCAGTCCAACGACAGGGTACGAGCAGTACTTC
TRBD1	TRBV6-6	TRBJ1-6	-	CASRLQGADNSPLHF	TGTGCCAGCAGACTACAGGGGGCCGATAATTCACCCCTCCACTTT
-	TRBV18	TRBJ1-2	few	CASSPSVDYGYTF	TGTGCCAGCTCACCTTCGGTCGACTATGGCTACACCTTC
TRBD2	TRBV4-3	TRBJ2-2	-	CASSPLAGVIRSGELFF	TGCGCCAGCAGCCCCCTAGCGGGGGTGATCCGGAGCGGGGAGCTGTTTTTT
-	TRBV5-6	TRBJ1-4	-	CASSPGGGPEKLFF	TGTGCCAGCAGCCCCGGGGGGGGACCCGAAAAACTGTTTTTT
TRBD1	TRBV11-2	TRBJ2-1	-	CASSPAGTGSLGEQFF	TGTGCCAGCAGCCCTGCCGGGACAGGGAGCCTAGGGGAGCAGTTCTTC
-	TRBV9	TRBJ2-3	-	CASSPRVAGTDTQYF	TGTGCCAGCAGCCCCCGGGTAGCGGGCACAGATACGCAGTATTTT
TRBD2	TRBV18	TRBJ2-1	-	CASSKTSGDNEQFF	TGTGCCAGCTCAAAGACCAGCGGGGACAATGAGCAGTTCTTC
-	TRBV6-5	TRBJ1-6	-	CASTFSGLYNSPLHF	TGTGCCAGCACCTTTTCTGGCCTCTATAATTCACCCCTCCACTTT
TRBD2	TRBV20-1	TRBJ2-7	once	CSASSGADYEQYF	TGCAGTGCTAGTAGCGGGGCGGACTACGAGCAGTACTTC